The clone carrying this T cell receptor beta chain was found once. This sample is drawn from a study of Tregs in tolerant kidney transplant recipients. Study context: Mixed chimerism was transient after nonmyeloablative marrow transplants from related graft donors.

CDR1 is SGDLS, CDR2 YYNGEE, per germline. V was pared by 2 bases and J by 4 bases, with 7 bases between. The CDR3 is 13 residues long. TCRdb keeps only in-frame clones here, not all; method: immunoSEQ multiplex PCR. The data hold under 95,000 clones, with under 95% observed a single time. The sequenced sample was Tregs from blood, obtained before the transplant. This TCR derives from a human donor who received a combined kidney and bone marrow transplant. The V gene is TRBV9, the J gene TRBJ2-1; D is undetermined. The CDR3 loop is CASSVKQYNEQFF. The DNA for the CDR3 is TGTGCCAGCAGCGTCAAGCAATACAATGAGCAGTTCTTC.